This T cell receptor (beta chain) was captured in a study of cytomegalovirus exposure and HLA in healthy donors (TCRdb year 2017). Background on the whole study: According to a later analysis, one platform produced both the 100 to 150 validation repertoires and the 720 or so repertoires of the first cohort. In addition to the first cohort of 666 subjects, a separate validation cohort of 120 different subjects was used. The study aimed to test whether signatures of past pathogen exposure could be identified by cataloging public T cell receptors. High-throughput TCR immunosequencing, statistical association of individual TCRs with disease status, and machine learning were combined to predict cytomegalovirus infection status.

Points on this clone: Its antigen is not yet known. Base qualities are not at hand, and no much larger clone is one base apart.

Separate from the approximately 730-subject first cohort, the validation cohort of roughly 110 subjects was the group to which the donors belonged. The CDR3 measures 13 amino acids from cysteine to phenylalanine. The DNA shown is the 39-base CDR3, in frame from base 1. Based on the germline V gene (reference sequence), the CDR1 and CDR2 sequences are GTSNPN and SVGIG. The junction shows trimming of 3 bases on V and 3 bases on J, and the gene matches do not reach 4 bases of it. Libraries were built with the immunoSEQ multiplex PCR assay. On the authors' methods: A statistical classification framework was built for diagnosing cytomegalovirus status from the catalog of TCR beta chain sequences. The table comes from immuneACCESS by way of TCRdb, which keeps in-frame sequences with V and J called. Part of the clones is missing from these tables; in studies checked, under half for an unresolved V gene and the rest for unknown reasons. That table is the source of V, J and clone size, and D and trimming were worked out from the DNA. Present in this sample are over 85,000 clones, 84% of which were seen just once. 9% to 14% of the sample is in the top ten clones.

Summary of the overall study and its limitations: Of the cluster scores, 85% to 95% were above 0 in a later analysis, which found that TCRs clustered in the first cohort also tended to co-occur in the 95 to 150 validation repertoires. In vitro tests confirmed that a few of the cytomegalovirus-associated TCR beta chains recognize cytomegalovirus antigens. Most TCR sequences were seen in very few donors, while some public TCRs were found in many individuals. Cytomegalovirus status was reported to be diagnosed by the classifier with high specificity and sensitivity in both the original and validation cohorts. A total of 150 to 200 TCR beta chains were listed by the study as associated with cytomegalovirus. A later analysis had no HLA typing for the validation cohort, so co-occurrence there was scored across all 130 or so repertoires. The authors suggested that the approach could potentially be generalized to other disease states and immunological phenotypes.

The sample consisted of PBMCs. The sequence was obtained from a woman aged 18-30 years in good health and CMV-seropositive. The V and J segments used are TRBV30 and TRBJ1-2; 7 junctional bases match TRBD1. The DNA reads TGTGCCTGGAGAATAGGGGGCTACTATGGCTACACCTTC. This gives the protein CAWRIGGYYGYTF.